A single sample gave rise to the 20 T cell receptor beta chains below, sequenced in a study of cytomegalovirus exposure and HLA in healthy donors. Data came from immunoSEQ multiplex PCR; TCRdb stores just in-frame clones and leaves some out. The sample holds under 150,000 clones; roughly 86% are singletons and the top ten take roughly 10%. The sequenced sample was PBMCs. The receptors were gathered from a man in his late teens or twenties in good health and CMV-seropositive.

V and J are TRBV5-6 and TRBJ1-2; TRBD1 agrees at 7 bases. V was clipped by 0 bases and J by 7 bases; unmatched bases: 12. Germline V gene data show CDR1 as SGHDT and CDR2 as YYEEEE. CDR3 length equals 16 residues. CDR3 protein: CASSLVRTGDLRGYTF. CDR3 DNA: TGTGCCAGCAGCTTGGTTCGGACAGGTGACCTTCGTGGCTACACCTTC.

The sample holds many counts of this clone. CDR3 in DNA: TGTGCCAGCAGTGAAGGGTCAGGGGGATATGGCTACACCTTC. Its protein is CASSEGSGGYGYTF. The V call is TRBV6-1, the J call TRBJ1-2, with TRBD1 matching 7 bases. Trimming removed 1 base from V and 5 bases from J; junction bases left unmatched: 4. Looked up from germline, CDR1 is MNHNS and CDR2 is SASEGT. The CDR3 is 14 amino acids.

The gene calls are TRBV30 and TRBJ2-7; D gene ambiguous. V lost 1 base, J lost 0 bases, and 4 bases lay in between. Per the germline V gene, CDR1 is GTSNPN and CDR2 is SVGIG (reference sequence). The length of the CDR3 is 12 residues. This CDR3 reads CAWSDSSYEQYF. The CDR3 DNA follows: TGTGCCTGGAGTGACAGCTCCTACGAGCAGTACTTC.

This chain connects TRBV10-3 to TRBJ1-5; 9 nucleotides match TRBD1. V lost 8 bases to trimming and J lost 4 bases; unmatched junction nucleotides: 9. Germline V gene data show CDR1 as ENHRY and CDR2 as SYGVKD. The CDR3 contains 15 residues. CDR3 protein: CAIQDGTGRNQPQHF. In nucleotides, the CDR3 is TGTGCCATCCAGGACGGGACAGGGAGAAATCAGCCCCAGCATTTT.

The CDR3 DNA sequence: TGTGCCACCAGCAGAGGAAATCTTAGGCGGGGGGATCTCGAGCAGTACTTC. It codes for CATSRGNLRRGDLEQYF. The rearrangement links TRBV15 to TRBJ2-7; TRBD2 agrees at 8 bases. Germline V lookup: CDR1 LNHNV, CDR2 YYDKDF (reference sequence). V shed 1 base, J shed 6 bases, and the junction held 14 bases outside the gene matches. The CDR3 extends over 17 amino acids.

The chain is built from TRBV5-6 and TRBJ2-5, with unresolved D. Trimming removed 4 bases at V and 2 bases at J, with 9 bases between. Per the germline V gene, CDR1 is SGHDT and CDR2 is YYEEEE. There are 13 residues in the CDR3. The CDR3 here is CASSPWQQETQYF. The CDR3 DNA follows: TGTGCCAGCAGCCCGTGGCAACAAGAGACCCAGTACTTC.

Points on this clone: Other DNA sequences in the sample encode the same CDR3. The chain has TRBV5-1 and TRBJ1-5; 9 bases are shared with TRBD1. V gave up 5 bases and J gave up 4 bases; unmatched junction bases: 7. Germline values: CDR1 SGHRS, CDR2 YFSETQ. This CDR3 spans 15 amino acids. CDR3 coding DNA: TGCGCCAGCAGTCTCACCGGGACAGGGAATCAGCCCCAGCATTTT. Its protein is CASSLTGTGNQPQHF.

The gene calls are TRBV11-2 and TRBJ2-7; D remains ambiguous. Germline V gene data show CDR1 as SGHAT and CDR2 as FQNNGV. The length of the CDR3 is 13 residues. Trimming removed 3 bases from V and 3 bases from J, with 9 bases in between. The CDR3 reads CASSFGPNYEQYF. The DNA of the CDR3 is TGTGCCAGCAGCTTTGGGCCGAACTACGAGCAGTACTTC. Supplemented by reference TRBV11-2 and TRBJ2-7, the full variable domain reads EAGVAQSPRYKIIEKRQSVAFWCNPISGHATLYWYQQILGQGPKLLIQFQNNGVVDDSQLPKDRFSAERLKGVDSTLKIQPAKLEDSAVYLCASSFGPNYEQYFGPGTRLTVT.

The V and J genes are TRBV15 and TRBJ2-5; 16 bases line up with TRBD2. Looked up from germline, CDR1 is LNHNV and CDR2 is YYDKDF (reference sequence). After removal of 4 bases from V and 5 bases from J, the junction contained 10 bases not matched to a gene. The CDR3 sequence is 18 residues long. The CDR3: CATSKGTSGGATGETQYF. CDR3 bases: TGTGCCACCAGCAAAGGGACTAGCGGGGGGGCGACCGGGGAGACCCAGTACTTC. Full variable domain (outside the CDR3, taken from reference TRBV15 and TRBJ2-5): DAMVIQNPRYQVTQFGKPVTLSCSQTLNHNVMYWYQQKSSQAPKLLFHYYDKDFNNEADTPDNFQSRRPNTSFCFLDIRSPGLGDTAMYLCATSKGTSGGATGETQYFGPGTRLLVL.

The chain joins TRBV7-2 to TRBJ2-7; no reliable D call. Germline V lookup: CDR1 SGHTA, CDR2 FQGNSA. The CDR3 runs 12 residues. V was pared by 3 bases and J by 3 bases, with 6 bases between. CDR3 protein: CASSFYLYEQYF. The CDR3 DNA is TGTGCCAGCAGCTTCTACCTCTACGAGCAGTACTTC. Complete variable domain (other parts from reference TRBV7-2 and TRBJ2-7): GAGVSQSPSNKVTEKGKDVELRCDPISGHTALYWYRQSLGQGLEFLIYFQGNSAPDKSGLPSDRFSAERTGGSVSTLTIQRTQQEDSAVYLCASSFYLYEQYFGPGTRLTVT.

V is TRBV5-8 and J is TRBJ1-2; 7 nucleotides match TRBD1. The CDR3 is 17 amino acids. Trimming removed 1 base from V and 4 bases from J; junction bases left unmatched: 13. Germline V gene sequence: CDR1 SGHTS, CDR2 YDEGEE. The CDR3 is CASSLWVTGVTFYGYTF. The CDR3 bases are TGTGCCAGCAGCTTGTGGGTCACAGGGGTTACTTTCTATGGCTACACCTTC.

The chain carries TRBV5-1 and TRBJ2-5; 8 bases align to TRBD1. V was pared by 3 bases and J by 3 bases, with 4 bases of the junction left unmatched. The CDR3 is 14 amino acids. Germline CDR1 SGHRS, CDR2 YFSETQ. This CDR3 reads CASSSQGAKETQYF. CDR3 bases: TGCGCCAGCAGCTCGCAGGGGGCGAAAGAGACCCAGTACTTC. Supplemented by reference TRBV5-1 and TRBJ2-5, the full variable domain reads KAGVTQTPRYLIKTRGQQVTLSCSPISGHRSVSWYQQTPGQGLQFLFEYFSETQRNKGNFPGRFSGRQFSNSRSEMNVSTLELGDSALYLCASSSQGAKETQYFGPGTRLLVL.

The chain couples TRBV18 to TRBJ2-1; 9 bases line up with TRBD2. The CDR3 totals 16 residues. Germline-derived CDR1 and CDR2 are KGHSH and LQKENI. The junction had 4 bases not matched to a gene; V was cut back by 4 bases and J by 0 bases. As DNA, the CDR3 is TGTGCCAGCTCACGACTAGCGGCCAGCTCCTACAATGAGCAGTTCTTC. Translation gives CASSRLAASSYNEQFF.

The chain uses TRBV7-9 and TRBJ2-5; D is unclear. Trimming removed 1 base at V and 0 bases at J, with 15 bases between. Germline values: CDR1 SEHNR, CDR2 FQNEAQ (reference sequence). CDR3 length: 17 residues. As DNA, the CDR3 is TGTGCCAGCAGCTTAGGGAGTAGTTATTCGTACCAAGAGACCCAGTACTTC. This sequence encodes CASSLGSSYSYQETQYF. The whole variable domain, filled in from reference TRBV7-9 and TRBJ2-5, reads DTGVSQNPRHKITKRGQNVTFRCDPISEHNRLYWYRQTLGQGPEFLTYFQNEAQLEKSRLLSDRFSAERPKGSFSTLEIQRTEQGDSAMYLCASSLGSSYSYQETQYFGPGTRLLVL.

This rearrangement joins TRBV6-5 to TRBJ2-7; TRBD1 matches 7 bases. The CDR3 is 12 residues long. With V trimmed by 6 bases and J by 4 bases, 3 bases remained unmatched. Germline V lookup: CDR1 MNHEY, CDR2 SVGAGI. CDR3 loop: CASRETGYEQYF. CDR3 in DNA: TGTGCCAGCAGGGAGACAGGGTACGAGCAGTACTTC.

The sample holds one count of this clone. The chain has TRBV9 and TRBJ2-7, with 9 bases lining up with TRBD1. Germline V gene data show CDR1 as SGDLS and CDR2 as YYNGEE. The length of the CDR3 is 12 residues. Trimming cost V 5 bases and J 12 bases; bases outside gene matches: 9. In nucleotides, the CDR3 is TGTGCCAGCAGGGGGGACAGGGAAGAAGGGTACTTC. Translation gives CASRGDREEGYF.

The chain uses TRBV6-6 and TRBJ1-1; TRBD1 is a possible D gene (5 bases). CDR1 MNHNY and CDR2 SVGAGI come from the germline V gene (reference sequence). V was trimmed by 9 bases and J by 1 base, leaving 9 bases between them. CDR3 size: 12 residues. The CDR3 spells CASATGNTEAFF. In DNA, the CDR3 is TGTGCCAGTGCAACAGGGAACACTGAAGCTTTCTTT.

The sample holds one count of this clone. The rearrangement uses TRBV7-6 and TRBJ1-1; maybe TRBD1 (5 bases). The germline V gene has CDR1 SGHVS and CDR2 FNYEAQ. V was trimmed by 1 base and J by 0 bases, leaving 9 bases between them. CDR3 length: 15 amino acids. CDR3 bases: TGTGCCAGCAGCTTAGTGGACAAGTTGAACACTGAAGCTTTCTTT. This codes for CASSLVDKLNTEAFF. The variable domain in full, with the rest retrieved from reference TRBV7-6 and TRBJ1-1, is GAGVSQSPRYKVTKRGQDVALRCDPISGHVSLYWYRQALGQGPEFLTYFNYEAQQDKSGLPNDRFSAERPEGSISTLTIQRTEQRDSAMYRCASSLVDKLNTEAFFGQGTRLTVV.

The chain links TRBV5-4 to TRBJ2-5, with D perhaps TRBD1 (6 bases). This CDR3 is built from 13 residues. Germline CDR1 SGHNT, CDR2 YYREEE (reference sequence). Trimming cost V 3 bases and J 5 bases, with 11 bases left between them. The CDR3 sequence is CASSYGQKETQYF. The DNA of the CDR3 is TGTGCCAGCAGCTATGGACAGAAGGAGACCCAGTACTTC.

V usage is TRBV5-4 and J usage is TRBJ2-3, with D tentatively TRBD2 (6 bases). The length of the CDR3 is 13 residues. Trimming removed 1 base at V and 3 bases at J, with 6 bases between. Germline loops: CDR1 SGHNT, CDR2 YYREEE (reference sequence). This CDR3 reads CASSLRETDTQYF. Written as DNA, the CDR3 is TGTGCCAGCAGCTTGCGGGAGACAGATACGCAGTATTTT.